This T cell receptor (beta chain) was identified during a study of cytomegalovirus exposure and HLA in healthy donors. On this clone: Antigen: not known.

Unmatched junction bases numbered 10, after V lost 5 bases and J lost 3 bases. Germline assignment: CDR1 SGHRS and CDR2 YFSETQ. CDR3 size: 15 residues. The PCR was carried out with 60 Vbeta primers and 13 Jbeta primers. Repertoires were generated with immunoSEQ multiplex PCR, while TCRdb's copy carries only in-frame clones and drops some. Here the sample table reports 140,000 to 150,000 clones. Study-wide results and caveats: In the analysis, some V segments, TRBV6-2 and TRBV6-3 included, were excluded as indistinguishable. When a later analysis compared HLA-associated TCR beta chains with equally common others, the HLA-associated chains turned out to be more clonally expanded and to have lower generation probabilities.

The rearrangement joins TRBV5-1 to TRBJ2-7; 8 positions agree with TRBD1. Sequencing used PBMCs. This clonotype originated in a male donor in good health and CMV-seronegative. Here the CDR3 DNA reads TGCGCCAGCAGTTTCTACCCGGGACAGGTCTACGAGCAGTACTTC. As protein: CASSFYPGQVYEQYF. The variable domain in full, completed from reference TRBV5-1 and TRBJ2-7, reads KAGVTQTPRYLIKTRGQQVTLSCSPISGHRSVSWYQQTPGQGLQFLFEYFSETQRNKGNFPGRFSGRQFSNSRSEMNVSTLELGDSALYLCASSFYPGQVYEQYFGPGTRLTVT.